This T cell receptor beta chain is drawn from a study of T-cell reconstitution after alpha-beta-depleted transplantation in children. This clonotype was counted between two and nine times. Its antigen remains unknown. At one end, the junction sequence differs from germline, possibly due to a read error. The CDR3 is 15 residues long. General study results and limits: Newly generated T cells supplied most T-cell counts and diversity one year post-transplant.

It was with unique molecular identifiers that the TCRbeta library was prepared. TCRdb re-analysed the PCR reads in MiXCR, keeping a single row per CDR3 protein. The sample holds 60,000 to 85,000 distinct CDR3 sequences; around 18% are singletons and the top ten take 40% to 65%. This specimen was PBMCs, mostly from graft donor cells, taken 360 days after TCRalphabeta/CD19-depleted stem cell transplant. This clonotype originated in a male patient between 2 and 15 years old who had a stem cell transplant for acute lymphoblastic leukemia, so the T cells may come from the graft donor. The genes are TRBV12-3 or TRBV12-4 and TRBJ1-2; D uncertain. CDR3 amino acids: CASSWQIPANYGYTF. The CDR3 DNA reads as TGTGCCAGTAGTTGGCAAATTCCAGCGAACTATGGCTACACCTTC.